This note documents a single TCR beta chain sequence. The target antigen is unknown. The CDR3 consists of 13 residues. Trimming took 6 bases from V and 6 from J; bases not matched to a gene: 3. Per germline, CDR1 MNHEY and CDR2 SVGAGI. This entry is derived from a study of T cell responses to AZD1222 COVID-19 vaccine. Repertoires were generated with immunoSEQ multiplex PCR, while TCRdb's copy carries only in-frame clones and drops some. The sample has 150,000 to 200,000 clones; about 90% are singletons. Findings and caveats of the study: Spike was spanned by vaccine-associated CD4 TCRs, with dominance at 160-218 and 743-854.

This clonotype was obtained from an adult who received the AZD1222 COVID-19 vaccine. V and J are TRBV6-5 and TRBJ1-2; 11 nucleotides line up with TRBD1. This specimen consisted of peripheral blood, obtained 28 days after the second AZD1222 dose. The CDR3 nucleotides are TGTGCCAGCAGCGCGGACAGGGGGCATGGCTACACCTTC. It yields the protein CASSADRGHGYTF.